One and the same sample provided the 22 T cell receptor beta chains below, sequenced in a study of blood T cell repertoires in COVID-19. The protocol was immunoSEQ multiplex PCR, while the TCRdb copy is restricted to in-frame clones and leaves out a portion. This table holds 250,000 to 350,000 clones, about 80% found once. The material sequenced was peripheral blood. The receptors come from an older person with COVID-19, enrolled during active disease.

The chain couples TRBV7-3 to TRBJ2-1, with TRBD2 as a possible D gene (6 bases). CDR3 length: 13 amino acids. V lost 2 bases to trimming and J lost 10 bases, with 12 bases between them. Germline assignment: CDR1 SGHTA and CDR2 FQGTGA. CDR3 residues: CASSLGGRSEQFF. The CDR3 DNA is TGTGCCAGCAGCTTAGGAGGGAGATCAGAGCAGTTCTTC.

The rearrangement links TRBV6-5 to TRBJ2-4; D is uncertain. Trimming removed 5 bases at V and 0 bases at J, with 8 bases between. CDR3 length: 14 amino acids. In germline, CDR1 is MNHEY, CDR2 SVGAGI. CDR3 sequence reads: CASSPIEAKNIQYF. CDR3 bases: TGTGCCAGCAGTCCTATTGAAGCCAAAAACATTCAGTACTTC.

The chain is built from TRBV6-2 or TRBV6-3 and TRBJ1-6; tentatively, D is TRBD1 (5 bases). Deletions cut 2 bases from V and 11 bases from J, with 13 bases between. Germline loops: CDR1 MNHEY, CDR2 SVGEGT. This CDR3 has 14 residues. This CDR3 reads CASSYAQDIPPLHF. The CDR3 nucleotides are TGTGCCAGCAGTTACGCGCAGGACATACCACCCCTCCACTTT.

The genes are TRBV30 and TRBJ1-1, with a weak D call TRBD1 (5 bases). This CDR3 region has 13 residues. Germline-derived CDR1 and CDR2 are GTSNPN and SVGIG (reference sequence). V was pared by 2 bases and J by 1 base, with 8 bases between. CDR3: CAWSTGPNTEAFF. For the CDR3, the DNA is TGTGCCTGGAGTACAGGCCCGAACACTGAAGCTTTCTTT.

The count of this clone is one. The chain recombines TRBV18 with TRBJ1-2, with 7 bases aligning to TRBD1. With 5 bases clipped from V and 6 bases from J, the junction kept 15 bases outside the gene matches. Germline CDR1 KGHSH, CDR2 LQKENI. The CDR3 totals 16 residues. CDR3 region: CASSATGTASYHGYTF. CDR3 DNA: TGTGCCAGCTCAGCTACCGGGACAGCCTCGTATCATGGCTACACCTTC. The full variable domain, in which reference TRBV18 and TRBJ1-2 provide the parts outside the CDR3, is NAGVMQNPRHLVRRRGQEARLRCSPMKGHSHVYWYRQLPEEGLKFMVYLQKENIIDESGMPKERFSAEFPKEGPSILRIQQVVRGDSAAYFCASSATGTASYHGYTFGSGTRLTVV.

The genes are TRBV7-9 and TRBJ2-5, with 8 bases aligning to TRBD1. CDR3 length equals 14 residues. Germline V lookup: CDR1 SEHNR, CDR2 FQNEAQ (reference sequence). J was trimmed by 5 bases and V by 4 bases; bases with no gene match: 6. This CDR3 is CASSSSGGRETQYF. For the CDR3, the DNA is TGTGCCAGCAGCTCCTCAGGGGGCCGGGAGACCCAGTACTTC.

The chain links TRBV19 to TRBJ1-1; tentatively, D is TRBD1 (5 bases). Trimming took 6 bases from V and 5 from J, leaving 19 bases between them. This CDR3 comprises 15 residues. The germline V gene encodes CDR1 LNHDA and CDR2 SQIVND (reference sequence). CDR3 amino acids: CASSDGPRGRTEAFF. CDR3 in DNA: TGTGCCAGTAGCGATGGCCCCCGGGGGAGGACTGAAGCTTTCTTT.

V is TRBV29-1 and J is TRBJ2-7, with TRBD1 matching over 10 bases. The CDR3 extends over 12 amino acids. J was trimmed by 3 bases and V by 8 bases; bases with no gene match: 4. Germline assignment: CDR1 SQVTM and CDR2 ANQGSEA. The CDR3, as DNA: TGCAGCTCCCGGGACAGGGGCTACGAGCAGTACTTC. It encodes CSSRDRGYEQYF.

V gene TRBV19 combines with J gene TRBJ1-5, with 11 bases that match TRBD1. J was trimmed by 6 bases and V by 1 base; bases with no gene match: 5. Germline V lookup: CDR1 LNHDA, CDR2 SQIVND (reference sequence). The CDR3 loop spans 16 amino acids. CDR3 DNA sequence: TGTGCCAGTAGTATAGGTGGGGGACAGGGGGGTCAGCCCCAGCATTTT. Translation: CASSIGGGQGGQPQHF.

This rearrangement joins TRBV6-5 to TRBJ1-4, with a tentative D call TRBD1 (6 bases). The germline V and J ends were trimmed by 4 bases and 8 bases, with 14 bases remaining between them. The CDR3 contains 14 residues. CDR1 and CDR2 (germline): MNHEY, SVGAGI. CDR3 protein: CASSSPGGREKLFF. The CDR3 DNA sequence: TGTGCCAGCAGTTCCCCGGGGGGGCGGGAAAAACTGTTTTTT.

This clone was seen a few times. The chain combines TRBV2 with TRBJ1-2; no firm D call. Germline V CDR1 and CDR2: SNHLY, FYNNEI. CDR3 length: 13 amino acids. Trimming left V 5 bases short and J 4 bases short, with 11 bases between. Here the CDR3 reads CASSKADIYGYTF. In DNA form, the CDR3 reads TGTGCCAGCAGTAAGGCGGATATCTATGGCTACACCTTC. Variable domain in full (rest from reference TRBV2 and TRBJ1-2): EPEVTQTPSHQVTQMGQEVILRCVPISNHLYFYWYRQILGQKVEFLVSFYNNEISEKSEIFDDQFSVERPDGSNFTLKIRSTKLEDSAMYFCASSKADIYGYTFGSGTRLTVV.

The V gene is TRBV7-2, the J gene TRBJ2-3, with TRBD2 matching over 8 bases. V shed 5 bases, J shed 6 bases, and the junction held 7 bases outside the gene matches. CDR3 length equals 14 residues. The germline gives CDR1 SGHTA, CDR2 FQGNSA. CDR3 nucleotide sequence: TGTGCCAGCAGCCCCCGGGTAGCGGGGGATACGCAGTATTTT. Translated, it gives CASSPRVAGDTQYF.

The rearrangement links TRBV28 to TRBJ2-3; D is possibly TRBD1 (6 bases). The V end was cut by 6 bases, the J end by 10 bases, with 23 bases between. The CDR3 consists of 15 residues. The germline V gene encodes CDR1 MDHEN and CDR2 SYDVKM. The CDR3 nucleotides read TGTGCCAGCAGAGAGGACAGACTCAGGGGTTGGGCGCAGTATTTT. Protein sequence: CASREDRLRGWAQYF. Using reference TRBV28 and TRBJ2-3 for the parts outside the CDR3, the full variable domain is DVKVTQSSRYLVKRTGEKVFLECVQDMDHENMFWYRQDPGLGLRLIYFSYDVKMKEKGDIPEGYSVSREKKERFSLILESASTNQTSMYLCASREDRLRGWAQYFGPGTRLTVL.

The chain combines TRBV4-2 with TRBJ1-5; 7 bases are shared with TRBD1. Unmatched junction bases numbered 10, after V lost 1 base and J lost 4 bases. Germline V gene data show CDR1 as LGHNA and CDR2 as YNFKEQ. The CDR3 is 17 amino acids. CDR3: CASSQAAGGFENQPQHF. The CDR3 coding sequence is TGTGCCAGCAGCCAAGCGGCAGGGGGGTTTGAAAATCAGCCCCAGCATTTT.

A single count supports this clone. In DNA form, the CDR3 reads TGTGCCAGCAGGCGTGGGACAGTAGGGTTAAGGACCCAGTACTTC. This gives the protein CASRRGTVGLRTQYF. The chain links TRBV28 to TRBJ2-5; 7 nucleotides agree with TRBD1. Germline-derived CDR1 and CDR2 are MDHEN and SYDVKM. The CDR3 spans 15 residues. With V trimmed by 6 bases and J by 7 bases, 14 bases remained unmatched. Variable domain in full (rest from reference TRBV28 and TRBJ2-5): DVKVTQSSRYLVKRTGEKVFLECVQDMDHENMFWYRQDPGLGLRLIYFSYDVKMKEKGDIPEGYSVSREKKERFSLILESASTNQTSMYLCASRRGTVGLRTQYFGPGTRLLVL.

The chain has TRBV18 and TRBJ2-7; 9 nucleotides line up with TRBD2. Germline V lookup: CDR1 KGHSH, CDR2 LQKENI. V lost 3 bases, J lost 1 base, and 7 bases stayed unmatched. The CDR3 has 16 amino acids. CDR3 sequence (DNA): TGTGCCAGCTCACCTGCCGTAGCGGGAGCTTCCTACGAGCAGTACTTC. It codes for CASSPAVAGASYEQYF. Full variable domain (outside the CDR3, taken from reference TRBV18 and TRBJ2-7): NAGVMQNPRHLVRRRGQEARLRCSPMKGHSHVYWYRQLPEEGLKFMVYLQKENIIDESGMPKERFSAEFPKEGPSILRIQQVVRGDSAAYFCASSPAVAGASYEQYFGPGTRLTVT.

CDR3: CASSLIGGQNTGELFF. The CDR3 DNA follows: TGTGCCAGCAGCTTAATAGGTGGGCAGAACACCGGGGAGCTGTTTTTT. The rearrangement joins TRBV11-2 to TRBJ2-2; D remains unclear. Trimming took off 2 bases at V and 1 base at J, with 11 bases between the two ends. Germline loops: CDR1 SGHAT, CDR2 FQNNGV. The CDR3 contains 16 residues.

The chain carries TRBV11-3 and TRBJ1-2; D is possibly TRBD1 (5 bases). CDR1 and CDR2 (germline): SGHNT, YENEEA. The CDR3 covers 12 residues. Trimming left V 5 bases short and J 8 bases short, with 12 bases between. In nucleotides, the CDR3 is TGTGCCAGCAGCCAGGGACTGAAAGGCTACACCTTC. It specifies CASSQGLKGYTF.

This clone has more than one count but fewer than ten. The J gene is TRBJ1-6, the V gene TRBV19, with D possibly matching TRBD1 (6 bases). Germline V CDR1 and CDR2: LNHDA, SQIVND (reference sequence). The CDR3 consists of 14 residues. With 6 bases removed from V and 14 bases from J, the gap between germline ends came to 20 bases. CDR3 DNA sequence: TGTGCCAGTAGACAGGGACACCCGCTATCAGCCCTCCACTTT. Protein product: CASRQGHPLSALHF.

The V call is TRBV18, the J call TRBJ2-4; a weak D match, TRBD2 (6 bases). V lost 3 bases, J lost 10 bases, and 16 bases lay in between. CDR1 is KGHSH and CDR2 is LQKENI in the germline V gene. The CDR3 totals 14 residues. CDR3 coding DNA: TGTGCCAGCTCACCCGCCGGGACTGGAGAAATTCAGTACTTC. Encoded protein: CASSPAGTGEIQYF.

The chain has TRBV5-5 and TRBJ2-1; TRBD1 matches 11 bases. The CDR3 is 15 amino acids. The ends lost 3 bases at V and 6 bases at J; junction bases unmatched: 5. Per the germline V gene, CDR1 is SGHKS and CDR2 is YYEKEE (reference sequence). DNA of the CDR3: TGTGCCAGCAGCTCTGGACAGGGGGCTATCAATGAGCAGTTCTTC. As protein: CASSSGQGAINEQFF.

The genes are TRBV30 and TRBJ1-6; 8 bases line up with TRBD1. The CDR3 runs to 14 residues. Germline CDR1 is GTSNPN and CDR2 is SVGIG (reference sequence). V was clipped by 2 bases and J by 9 bases; unmatched bases: 6. The CDR3 protein is CAWSLTGELSPLHF. In DNA, the CDR3 is TGTGCCTGGAGTCTGACAGGGGAGCTTTCACCCCTCCACTTT.